This is a list of T cell receptor beta chains from one sample in a study of cytomegalovirus exposure and HLA in healthy donors. Produced via immunoSEQ multiplex PCR; TCRdb's table is partial and in-frame only. Here the sample spans about 48,000 clones, roughly 88% being singletons. Sample: PBMCs. These TCRs come from a woman in her twenties or thirties in good health and CMV-seronegative. Both conserved end residues are part of each CDR3. D genes are given only for firm matches. Expanded clones get a size class; other rows say once, few or many, or leave the size out.

clone_size: .
j_call: TRBJ2-1
v_call: TRBV4-3
d_call: .
cdr3_nt: TGCGCCAGCAGCCCAACCAGGGGAAGCTCCTACAATGAGCAGTTCTTC
cdr3_aa: CASSPTRGSSYNEQFF

clone_size: .
j_call: TRBJ1-1
v_call: TRBV14
d_call: .
cdr3_nt: TGTGCCAGCAGCCACTTTCTCGGCACTGAAGCTTTCTTT
cdr3_aa: CASSHFLGTEAFF

clone_size: .
j_call: TRBJ2-7
v_call: TRBV18
d_call: TRBD1
cdr3_nt: TGTGCCAGCTCACCTGGACAGGTCTACGAGCAGTACTTC
cdr3_aa: CASSPGQVYEQYF

clone_size: once
j_call: TRBJ1-2
v_call: TRBV9
d_call: TRBD1
cdr3_nt: TGTGCCAGCAGCGCCGTCAGACAGGGGGCAGGCTATGGCTACACCTTC
cdr3_aa: CASSAVRQGAGYGYTF

clone_size: .
j_call: TRBJ2-1
v_call: TRBV28
d_call: .
cdr3_nt: TGTGCCAGCGCCCGAAGTAGCCTTCTCTCCTACAATGAGCAGTTCTTC
cdr3_aa: CASARSSLLSYNEQFF

clone_size: .
j_call: TRBJ2-3
v_call: TRBV2
d_call: .
cdr3_nt: TGTGCCAGCCCAAGAGCGGATACGCAGTATTTT
cdr3_aa: CASPRADTQYF

clone_size: .
j_call: TRBJ2-1
v_call: TRBV21-1
d_call: .
cdr3_nt: TGTGCCACCCTTTTCCAGCGGGAGGCCGCTGGGGAGGTGGAGCAGTTCTTC
cdr3_aa: CATLFQREAAGEVEQFF

clone_size: .
j_call: TRBJ1-2
v_call: TRBV27
d_call: .
cdr3_nt: TGTGCCAGCCCTTCGGGGGGCGATGGCTACACCTTC
cdr3_aa: CASPSGGDGYTF

clone_size: once
j_call: TRBJ1-3
v_call: TRBV11-2
d_call: .
cdr3_nt: TGTGCCAGCAGCTCCCTCGGTACCTCTGGAAACACCATATATTTT
cdr3_aa: CASSSLGTSGNTIYF

clone_size: once
j_call: TRBJ2-3
v_call: TRBV4-3
d_call: TRBD2
cdr3_nt: TGCGCCAGCAGCCAGGCGGGAGGGTACGTGGATACGCAGTATTTT
cdr3_aa: CASSQAGGYVDTQYF

clone_size: .
j_call: TRBJ2-1
v_call: TRBV29-1
d_call: .
cdr3_nt: TGCAGCGTTGTTGAGGGTAGTTGGTCCTACAATGAGCAGTTCTTC
cdr3_aa: CSVVEGSWSYNEQFF

clone_size: .
j_call: TRBJ1-2
v_call: TRBV6-5
d_call: TRBD1
cdr3_nt: TGTGCCAGCTGGGGCCCCGGACAGGGTAACTATGGCTACACCTTC
cdr3_aa: CASWGPGQGNYGYTF

clone_size: .
j_call: TRBJ2-4
v_call: TRBV9
d_call: TRBD1
cdr3_nt: TGTGCCAGCAGCACGGGAGGGACAGGGGTATGGGACATTCAGTACTTC
cdr3_aa: CASSTGGTGVWDIQYF

clone_size: .
j_call: TRBJ2-6
v_call: TRBV5-8
d_call: TRBD1
cdr3_nt: TGTGCCAGCAGCTTGGTCCCCGGGACAGGTTACTCTGGGGCCAACGTCCTGACTTTC
cdr3_aa: CASSLVPGTGYSGANVLTF

clone_size: .
j_call: TRBJ2-7
v_call: TRBV11-2
d_call: TRBD1
cdr3_nt: TGTGCCAGCAGCGACCGGGACAGGGGGCGATACGAGCAGTACTTC
cdr3_aa: CASSDRDRGRYEQYF

clone_size: .
j_call: TRBJ2-3
v_call: TRBV7-5
d_call: .
cdr3_nt: TGTGCCAGAGTGAGCGGGAGAGGGGGCACAGATACGCAGTATTTT
cdr3_aa: CARVSGRGGTDTQYF

clone_size: .
j_call: TRBJ2-2
v_call: TRBV15
d_call: TRBD2
cdr3_nt: TGTGCCACCAGCAGTGTGGTGGGTAGCGGGTACGCCGGGGAGCTGTTTTTT
cdr3_aa: CATSSVVGSGYAGELFF

clone_size: .
j_call: TRBJ2-1
v_call: TRBV11-2
d_call: TRBD2
cdr3_nt: TGTGCCAGCAGCCGCAGCGGGACGACCTACAATGAGCAGTTCTTC
cdr3_aa: CASSRSGTTYNEQFF

clone_size: .
j_call: TRBJ2-1
v_call: TRBV29-1
d_call: TRBD1
cdr3_nt: TGCAGCGTTGATTGGGGACAGGGGCCGGATGAGCAGTTCTTC
cdr3_aa: CSVDWGQGPDEQFF

clone_size: .
j_call: TRBJ1-1
v_call: TRBV7-8
d_call: .
cdr3_nt: TGTGCCAGCAGCTTGTCGGCTGAAGCTTTCTTT
cdr3_aa: CASSLSAEAFF

clone_size: .
j_call: TRBJ2-1
v_call: TRBV7-6
d_call: TRBD1
cdr3_nt: TGTGCCAGCAGCAAAAGGACAGGGGGCCATTACAATGAGCAGTTCTTC
cdr3_aa: CASSKRTGGHYNEQFF

clone_size: .
j_call: TRBJ1-1
v_call: TRBV11-2
d_call: TRBD1
cdr3_nt: TGTGCCAGCAGATCGGACAGGGTGGCTGAAGCTTTCTTT
cdr3_aa: CASRSDRVAEAFF

clone_size: .
j_call: TRBJ2-1
v_call: TRBV7-9
d_call: TRBD1
cdr3_nt: TGTGCCAGCAGCCCGCCAACAGGGGTCTCCTACAATGAGCAGTTCTTC
cdr3_aa: CASSPPTGVSYNEQFF

clone_size: .
j_call: TRBJ2-6
v_call: TRBV27
d_call: .
cdr3_nt: TGTGCCAGCAGTCCGATCAGGGTCTCTGGGGCCAACGTCCTGACTTTC
cdr3_aa: CASSPIRVSGANVLTF

clone_size: .
j_call: TRBJ2-7
v_call: TRBV30
d_call: .
cdr3_nt: TGTGCCTGGGGACAGTACTACGAGCAGTACTTC
cdr3_aa: CAWGQYYEQYF

clone_size: .
j_call: TRBJ1-5
v_call: TRBV13
d_call: TRBD1
cdr3_nt: TGTGCCAGCAGCTTAGGAAGGCAGGGGGCCGGTAATCAGCCCCAGCATTTT
cdr3_aa: CASSLGRQGAGNQPQHF

clone_size: .
j_call: TRBJ1-1
v_call: TRBV5-4
d_call: TRBD1
cdr3_nt: TGTGCCAGCAGCCAACGGGACAGGGGGACTGAAGCTTTCTTT
cdr3_aa: CASSQRDRGTEAFF